These T cell receptor beta chains were read from a single sample in a study of blood T cells in healthy people across ages. TCRdb reprocessed the 5' RACE reads via MiXCR and lists one record per CDR3 protein. The data contain nearly 800,000 distinct CDR3 sequences, 56% of them seen just once; the ten biggest clones take up 25% to 30%. The sample was blood. Source of these receptors: a man in his forties or fifties in good health. Both conserved end residues are part of each CDR3. The order of the fields is CDR3 length, V gene, CDR3 protein.

CDR3 length: 15
V gene: TRBV6-5
CDR3 protein: CASSYAAGGVTEAFF

CDR3 length: 15
V gene: TRBV4-3
CDR3 protein: CASSPGLAGMETQYF

CDR3 length: 15
V gene: TRBV27
CDR3 protein: CASSLLAVGTDTQYF

CDR3 length: 13
V gene: TRBV20-1
CDR3 protein: CSALRNSNYGYTF

CDR3 length: 14
V gene: TRBV10-2
CDR3 protein: CASRRTGNTDTQYF

CDR3 length: 15
V gene: TRBV7-3
CDR3 protein: CASSLSAGDQNEQFF

CDR3 length: 15
V gene: TRBV10-3
CDR3 protein: CAISEGQGLNTEAFF

CDR3 length: 13
V gene: TRBV5-1
CDR3 protein: CASSLEPQYEQYF

CDR3 length: 16
V gene: TRBV3-1
CDR3 protein: CASSQTRQAGADTQYF

CDR3 length: 14
V gene: TRBV27
CDR3 protein: CASSLQTVTDTQYF

CDR3 length: 15
V gene: TRBV29-1
CDR3 protein: CSVESGVDIMSSGFF

CDR3 length: 13
V gene: TRBV12-3/TRBV12-4
CDR3 protein: CASSWANAETQYF

CDR3 length: 15
V gene: TRBV7-2
CDR3 protein: CASSLSSQEIYDYTF

CDR3 length: 15
V gene: TRBV3-1
CDR3 protein: CASSQNPGGAYGYTF

CDR3 length: 14
V gene: TRBV19
CDR3 protein: CASSIQGRSYEQYF

CDR3 length: 16
V gene: TRBV6-5
CDR3 protein: CASRSTWRFVHNEQFF

CDR3 length: 18
V gene: TRBV11-2
CDR3 protein: CASSRLAGPPGAKNIQYF

CDR3 length: 16
V gene: TRBV12-3/TRBV12-4
CDR3 protein: CASSLAGLSSSYEQYF

CDR3 length: 13
V gene: TRBV29-1
CDR3 protein: CSVEDRGYNEQFF

CDR3 length: 13
V gene: TRBV7-3
CDR3 protein: CASRRGEHGELFF

CDR3 length: 15
V gene: TRBV7-9
CDR3 protein: CASSSQRQGHTEAFF

CDR3 length: 11
V gene: TRBV12-3/TRBV12-4
CDR3 protein: CASSFKDTQYF

CDR3 length: 15
V gene: TRBV11-2
CDR3 protein: CASRQDRVLSGELFF

CDR3 length: 12
V gene: TRBV10-3
CDR3 protein: CATGQSWETQYF

CDR3 length: 11
V gene: TRBV20-1
CDR3 protein: CSAQGGDEQYF

CDR3 length: 15
V gene: TRBV20-1
CDR3 protein: CSARKPGRRYNEQFF

CDR3 length: 15
V gene: TRBV7-2
CDR3 protein: CASSFGLRSYNEQFF

CDR3 length: 12
V gene: TRBV4-1
CDR3 protein: CASSQPGDEQYF

CDR3 length: 14
V gene: TRBV2
CDR3 protein: CASSEVGANNEQFF

CDR3 length: 14
V gene: TRBV7-9
CDR3 protein: CASGARGEADTQYF

CDR3 length: 16
V gene: TRBV9
CDR3 protein: CASSPTGSLSYNEQFF

CDR3 length: 14
V gene: TRBV18
CDR3 protein: CASSQKQGQNIQYF

CDR3 length: 16
V gene: TRBV6-5
CDR3 protein: CASSYGLAGPQETQYF

CDR3 length: 15
V gene: TRBV7-9
CDR3 protein: CASSGRKGGISTQYF

CDR3 length: 17
V gene: TRBV7-2
CDR3 protein: CASSRSRDRITNTEAFF

CDR3 length: 14
V gene: TRBV7-3
CDR3 protein: CASSPHQGNTEAFF

CDR3 length: 13
V gene: TRBV29-1
CDR3 protein: CSVVRQSQETQYF